Listed below are T cell receptor beta chains from one sample, sequenced in a study of blood T cell repertoires in COVID-19. TCRdb's copy holds only in-frame clones and misses some; the assay was immunoSEQ multiplex PCR. The sample carries some 37,000 clones, roughly 90% recorded once. The sequenced sample was peripheral blood. These receptors all come from a man in his sixties or seventies with acute or convalescent COVID-19. CDR3s include the opening cysteine and the closing phenylalanine or tryptophan. The D gene is left open where the match is weak. Only part of the rows carry a size: once, few, many, or a class if the clone is expanded.

D	size	V	J	DNA	CDR3
TRBD1	.	TRBV4-1	TRBJ1-5	TGCGCCAGCAGCCATGACAGGGCTCAGCCCCAGCATTTT	CASSHDRAQPQHF
TRBD1	.	TRBV7-2	TRBJ1-6	TGTGCCAGCAGCTTAGAGACAGGGATCGATTCACCCCTCCACTTT	CASSLETGIDSPLHF
.	.	TRBV25-1	TRBJ1-5	TGTGCCAGCAGTCCGGGCGGGAGCAATCAGCCCCAGCATTTT	CASSPGGSNQPQHF
.	.	TRBV19	TRBJ1-2	TGTGCCAGTAGTATGCAGGGGAGGGATGGCTACACCTTC	CASSMQGRDGYTF
TRBD1	.	TRBV6-4	TRBJ2-1	TGTGCCAGCAGTGACTCCTCCGTTTGGGACAGGGAGTACAATGAGCAGTTCTTC	CASSDSSVWDREYNEQFF
.	.	TRBV18	TRBJ1-5	TGTGCCAGCTCACAGGACAGAGCTTTCAATCAGCCCCAGCATTTT	CASSQDRAFNQPQHF
.	few	TRBV4-3	TRBJ2-7	TGCGCCAGCAGCCCTGTGATACCAGGAGGGGCCTACGAGCAGTACTTC	CASSPVIPGGAYEQYF
TRBD1	.	TRBV6-5	TRBJ2-7	TGTGCCAGCAGTTACTCCGGACAGGGGACCTACGAGCAGTACTTC	CASSYSGQGTYEQYF
.	.	TRBV28	TRBJ2-7	TGTGCCAGCACACCCAAGGGAGGCTACGAGCAGTACTTC	CASTPKGGYEQYF
TRBD2	.	TRBV7-2	TRBJ2-7	TGTGCCAGCAGCTCCGGCGGGAGAGCTTACGAGCAGTACTTC	CASSSGGRAYEQYF
.	few	TRBV19	TRBJ1-1	TGTGCCAGTATGAAGAGGAGCCCAGACACTGAAGCTTTCTTT	CASMKRSPDTEAFF
.	few	TRBV3-1/TRBV3-2	TRBJ1-4	TGTGCCAGCAGCCAAGGGGCCTCGTCTGAAAAACTGTTTTTT	CASSQGASSEKLFF
.	.	TRBV21-1	TRBJ2-5	TGTGCCAGCAGCAAAGAGAGTCGGCGGCAAGAGACCCAGTACTTC	CASSKESRRQETQYF
.	.	TRBV19	TRBJ1-1	TGTGCCAGTAGTAAGACCTCGTGGGGGGTGAAAACTGAAGCTTTCTTT	CASSKTSWGVKTEAFF
.	.	TRBV18	TRBJ1-1	TGTGCCAGCTCACCACCGACCGGGACTGAAGCTTTCTTT	CASSPPTGTEAFF
.	.	TRBV3-1/TRBV3-2	TRBJ1-2	TGTGCCAGCAGCCAAGATTCGGGTGGCTACACCTTC	CASSQDSGGYTF
.	.	TRBV19	TRBJ1-1	TGTGCCAGTAGTATAGTCGCAGGAGGGTACACTGAAGCTTTCTTT	CASSIVAGGYTEAFF
TRBD1	.	TRBV6-5	TRBJ1-6	TGTGCCAGCAGACCCACCGGGACAGGGGCTTCACCCCTCCACTTT	CASRPTGTGASPLHF
TRBD1	.	TRBV15	TRBJ2-7	TGTGCCACCAGCAGAGGGGGGGACAGGGCCTACGAGCAGTACTTC	CATSRGGDRAYEQYF
TRBD2	.	TRBV3-1/TRBV3-2	TRBJ2-2	TGTGCCAGCAGCCAAGGCATCGGACTAGCGGGAGCCCGGGGCACCGGGGAGCTGTTTTTT	CASSQGIGLAGARGTGELFF
.	.	TRBV19	TRBJ2-1	TGTGCCAGTAGTCCCGCCCCATACCGGGTGACCTACAATGAGCAGTTCTTC	CASSPAPYRVTYNEQFF
TRBD1	.	TRBV19	TRBJ1-6	TGTGCCAGTAGAACAGGGGAGGATTCACCCCTCCACTTT	CASRTGEDSPLHF
TRBD2	.	TRBV4-2	TRBJ2-7	TGTGCCAGCAGCCAAGAACCTAGCGGGGGTCAATCCTTATCCTACGAGCAGTACTTC	CASSQEPSGGQSLSYEQYF
.	.	TRBV18	TRBJ1-2	TGTGCCAGCTCAGAAGACAGATCCTATGGCTACACCTTC	CASSEDRSYGYTF
.	.	TRBV6-5	TRBJ2-2	TGTGCCAGCAGGAGAATACAGGGGGGGGCCGGGGAGCTGTTTTTT	CASRRIQGGAGELFF
TRBD1	.	TRBV2	TRBJ1-6	TGTGCCAGCAGAGAAGGACAGGTGTGGCGGGCTTCACCCCTCCACTTT	CASREGQVWRASPLHF
.	.	TRBV19	TRBJ2-1	TGTGCCAGTAGTATGGTTGGCCCCAATGAGCAGTTCTTC	CASSMVGPNEQFF
TRBD1	few	TRBV2	TRBJ2-7	TGTGCCAGCACCGGGACAGCAAGATACGAGCAGTACTTC	CASTGTARYEQYF
TRBD2	.	TRBV7-2	TRBJ2-3	TGTGCCAGCAGCTCCCAACTAGCGGGAGGAGCAGATACGCAGTATTTT	CASSSQLAGGADTQYF
.	.	TRBV25-1	TRBJ2-1	TGTGCCAGCAGTGGGTGGGCCTTATACAATGAGCAGTTCTTC	CASSGWALYNEQFF
TRBD1	.	TRBV7-3	TRBJ2-7	TGTGCCAGCAGCTTATATCACAGGGGGCCTGGAGAGCAGTACTTC	CASSLYHRGPGEQYF
TRBD1	.	TRBV5-5	TRBJ2-3	TGTGCCAGCAGCTTACCCCGACAGGGAGGCACAGATACGCAGTATTTT	CASSLPRQGGTDTQYF
.	.	TRBV2	TRBJ2-1	TGTGCCAGCAGTATTTCACAGGGTACCAATGAGCAGTTCTTC	CASSISQGTNEQFF
.	.	TRBV28	TRBJ1-3	TGTGCCAGCAAAGAGGGTGCAGGCGGAAACACCATATATTTT	CASKEGAGGNTIYF
.	.	TRBV24-1	TRBJ1-3	TGTGCCACCAGTTACCCTGGGGGGTTTGGAAACACCATATATTTT	CATSYPGGFGNTIYF
.	.	TRBV15	TRBJ2-7	TGTGCCACCAGCAGTACCTTCCAGGGGCAGTACTTC	CATSSTFQGQYF
TRBD1	.	TRBV29-1	TRBJ2-7	TGCAGCGCCGGGACAGGAGGAGACTACGAGCAGTACTTC	CSAGTGGDYEQYF
.	.	TRBV5-8	TRBJ1-2	TGTGCCAGCAGCTTGTTTACCTATGAGGAAGGCTACACCTTC	CASSLFTYEEGYTF
.	.	TRBV7-6	TRBJ2-7	TGTGCCAGCAGCTTAGAGCGCAGCTACGAGCAGTACTTC	CASSLERSYEQYF
TRBD1	.	TRBV28	TRBJ1-2	TGTGCCAGCAGTCCACCTACAGGGGCTTTAGCTAACTATGGCTACACCTTC	CASSPPTGALANYGYTF
TRBD1	.	TRBV19	TRBJ1-1	TGTGCCAGTAGTCGGGGGACAGACCTTGAAGCTTTCTTT	CASSRGTDLEAFF
.	.	TRBV28	TRBJ2-5	TGTGCCAGCAGTTCGTCGGCTAGCGTCCAAGAGACCCAGTACTTC	CASSSSASVQETQYF
.	.	TRBV24-1	TRBJ1-2	TGTGCCACCAGTGATCCCTCGACGGACTCAAACTATGGCTACACCTTC	CATSDPSTDSNYGYTF
TRBD2	.	TRBV5-1	TRBJ2-7	TGCGCCAGCAGCAGGGGACTAGCGTGGGGGGAGCAGTACTTC	CASSRGLAWGEQYF
.	.	TRBV20-1	TRBJ2-7	TGCAGTGCTAGTCCCCGGACTTTCACCTACGAGCAGTACTTC	CSASPRTFTYEQYF
.	.	TRBV9	TRBJ1-3	TGTGCCAGCAGCTCTCGCAGTGGTAACTCTGGAAACACCATATATTTT	CASSSRSGNSGNTIYF
.	.	TRBV29-1	TRBJ2-5	TGCAGCGTTGTTCAGGGATCGGAGACCCAGTACTTC	CSVVQGSETQYF
.	.	TRBV19	TRBJ1-2	TGTGCCAGTAGTATTAGGACAACGAACTATGGCTACACCTTC	CASSIRTTNYGYTF
.	.	TRBV7-8	TRBJ2-1	TGTGCCAGCAGCTTAGATTTGCGGGATTACAATGAGCAGTTCTTC	CASSLDLRDYNEQFF
TRBD1	.	TRBV10-1	TRBJ1-3	TGCGCCAGCAGTGAGGGACAGGGAGGAACTGGAAACACCATATATTTT	CASSEGQGGTGNTIYF
TRBD2	.	TRBV4-2	TRBJ2-3	TGTGCCAGCAGCCAATCGGGGGGGATCTTCGAAGGAGGTACGCAGTATTTT	CASSQSGGIFEGGTQYF
TRBD1	.	TRBV19	TRBJ1-4	TGTGCCAGTAGTGTGGGACAGGGTCAGCGAAAACTGTTTTTT	CASSVGQGQRKLFF
.	.	TRBV28	TRBJ2-7	TGTGCCAGCAGTTTAACTAGAAGCGAGCAGTACTTC	CASSLTRSEQYF
.	.	TRBV29-1	TRBJ1-5	TGCAGCGTTGCGGGTAGCAATCAGCCCCAGCATTTT	CSVAGSNQPQHF
.	.	TRBV6-5	TRBJ2-7	TGTGCCAGCAGTTACTCAGTAGTTCAAGACTACGAGCAGTACTTC	CASSYSVVQDYEQYF
.	.	TRBV27	TRBJ2-6	TGTGCCAGCAGTTACTCCGGACACAAGACATCTGGGGCCAACGTCCTGACTTTC	CASSYSGHKTSGANVLTF
TRBD2	.	TRBV5-1	TRBJ2-1	TGCGCCAGCAGCTTAAATCAGAGACTAGCGGGAGATGAGCAGTTCTTC	CASSLNQRLAGDEQFF
.	.	TRBV10-3	TRBJ1-1	TGTGCCATCAGTGAGACCAGGGAGAACACTGAAGCTTTCTTT	CAISETRENTEAFF
.	few	TRBV5-1	TRBJ2-2	TGCGCCAGCAGCTTATTAGCGGTATTAGGCACCGGGGAGCTGTTTTTT	CASSLLAVLGTGELFF
.	.	TRBV25-1	TRBJ2-1	TGTGCCAGCAGTGACCACAACTCCTACAATGAGCAGTTCTTC	CASSDHNSYNEQFF